This T cell receptor (beta chain) was found in a study of shared clonotypes between healthy human individuals. Naive CD8 cells were CD45RO-negative, positively selected for CCR7, excluding terminally differentiated effector memory CD45RA+ cells. The CDR3 is 14 amino acids. The V gene's germline CDR1 is SGHVS and CDR2 FQNEAQ. The V end lost 7 bases, the J end lost 7 bases, and 19 bases lay between the germline ends. Per sorted-subset replicate PCR, input was about 180 ng DNA, representing 30,000 to 35,000 T cell genomes. Here immunoSEQ multiplex PCR was the method, and the copy in TCRdb shows in-frame clones only, minus some. The sample has around 1,900,000 clones, over 85% seen once.

This clonotype originated in a man aged 18 to 35 in good health. Some clones in this sample may be carry-over from other donors' samples. The sample taken for sequencing was naive CD8+ T cells from PBMCs. The chain combines TRBV7-8 with TRBJ1-2; D remains ambiguous. The CDR3 region is CASTDFPGLAGYTF. Written as DNA, the CDR3 is TGTGCCAGCACCGACTTCCCAGGATTAGCTGGCTACACCTTC.